What follows describes a single TCR beta chain. This clonotype turned up a few times. Its antigen is not yet known. No base qualities exist here, and no much larger clone lies one base off it. From the cysteine up to the phenylalanine, the CDR3 has a length of 17 residues. Only the CDR3 DNA is retained, 51 bases long and in frame from the first base. CDR1 and CDR2, per the germline V gene, are MNHEY and SVGEGT. V ends up 6 bases short and J 7 bases short, with an unmatched junction base count of 18. This entry is derived from a study of CD8 T cells in ankylosing spondylitis (dated by TCRdb to the late 2010s). Looking at the study overall: To find TCR variants linked to disease, the study profiled T cell receptor beta repertoires in ankylosing spondylitis patients and healthy donors. The whole study cohort included about a hundred healthy donors and around 24 ankylosing spondylitis patients. Samples of peripheral blood were taken, and for ankylosing spondylitis patients, synovial fluid was collected as well. Paper-wide results and their limitations: Some of the motif variants had been reported before in the synovial fluid and blood of reactive arthritis patients, a finding that suggests common disease-initiation mechanisms. The disease-linked clones were reported as significantly enriched in matched synovial fluid samples from ankylosing spondylitis patients. The disease-linked clones had a CD8+ phenotype and were found at relatively low frequencies in peripheral blood. Blood from ankylosing spondylitis patients appeared to be characterized by a TCR beta motif composed of about eight highly homologous amino acid variants.

TCRdb shows the sequencer as Illumina HiSeq 2500. TCR beta libraries were prepared by quantitative 5'-RACE with molecular barcodes. The original pipeline was this. Disease-linked TCR variants were identified with a new computational method built on a probabilistic model of VDJ rearrangement. TCRdb itself trimmed the public reads at Q25 with fastp, ran MiXCR and retained productive beta chains. Each entry is one CDR3 protein sequence, shown with its most common DNA and genes. These V and J calls are TCRdb output, not the study's own analysis. The sample profile shows under 400,000 distinct CDR3 sequences; more than 9% of them were found once. About 10% of the sample lies in the top ten.

This TCR came from a female donor with ankylosing spondylitis or in good health (not recorded which). Sequenced sample: blood, either unsorted or a sorted T cell fraction (not recorded which). The rearranged chain carries TRBV6-2 or TRBV6-3 and TRBJ2-1; TRBD2 fits 7 bases in the junction. Read as DNA, the sequence is TGTGCCAGCAGCTATCCCGTAAGGGCGGGAGAAAAAAATGAGCAGTTCTTC. This translates into CASSYPVRAGEKNEQFF.